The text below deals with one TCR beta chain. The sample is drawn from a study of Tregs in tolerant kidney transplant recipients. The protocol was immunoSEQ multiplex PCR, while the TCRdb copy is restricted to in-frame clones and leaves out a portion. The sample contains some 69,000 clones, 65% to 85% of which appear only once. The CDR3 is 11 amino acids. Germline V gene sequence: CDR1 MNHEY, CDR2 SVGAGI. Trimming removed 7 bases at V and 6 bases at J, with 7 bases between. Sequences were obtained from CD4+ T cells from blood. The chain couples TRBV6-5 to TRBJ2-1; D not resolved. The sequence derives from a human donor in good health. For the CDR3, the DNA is TGTGCCAGCATGCATACCAATGAGCAGTTCTTC. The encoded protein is CASMHTNEQFF.